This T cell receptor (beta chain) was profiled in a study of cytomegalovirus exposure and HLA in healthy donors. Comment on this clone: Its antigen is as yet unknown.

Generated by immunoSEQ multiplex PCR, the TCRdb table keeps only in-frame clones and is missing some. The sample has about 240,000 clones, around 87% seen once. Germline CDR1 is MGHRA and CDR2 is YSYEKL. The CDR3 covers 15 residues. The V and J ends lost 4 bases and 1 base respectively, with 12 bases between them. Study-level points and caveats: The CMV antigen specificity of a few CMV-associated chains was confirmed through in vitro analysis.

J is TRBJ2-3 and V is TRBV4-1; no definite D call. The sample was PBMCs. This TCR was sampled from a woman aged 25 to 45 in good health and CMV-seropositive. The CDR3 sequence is CASSLWSPGTDTQYF. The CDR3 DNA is TGCGCCAGCAGCCTTTGGAGTCCTGGCACAGATACGCAGTATTTT.